What follows are 17 T cell receptor beta chains derived from one specimen sequenced in a study of CD8 T cells in ankylosing spondylitis. TCRdb passed the 5' RACE reads through MiXCR, listing each CDR3 protein once. The profile covers over 700,000 distinct CDR3 sequences, with 15% to 20% appearing a single time and around 19% taken by the ten largest. Their target antigens are unknown. Study-wide findings and caveats: A TCR beta motif of 8 or 9 highly homologous variants appeared characteristic of ankylosing spondylitis blood.

The sequenced sample was blood, either unsorted or a sorted T cell fraction (not recorded which). The receptors originated from a male donor with ankylosing spondylitis.

This clonotype was found a few times. The chain recombines TRBV15 with TRBJ2-1, with D possibly matching TRBD2 (5 bases). CDR3 length equals 16 residues. The germline V and J ends were trimmed by 0 bases and 3 bases, with 12 bases remaining between them. The germline V gene has CDR1 LNHNV and CDR2 YYDKDF (reference sequence). In DNA form, the CDR3 reads TGTGCCACCAGCAGAGAGGGAGAGTTATTCTACAATGAGCAGTTCTTC. As protein: CATSREGELFYNEQFF.

The DNA for the CDR3 is TGCAGTGCTAGACCCTCACTAGCGTGGAACACCGGGGAGCTGTTTTTT. Translating gives CSARPSLAWNTGELFF. The chain uses TRBV20-1 and TRBJ2-2, with TRBD2 matching over 7 bases. The J segment lost 1 base and the V segment lost 2 bases, leaving 7 bases of the junction unmatched. Germline V lookup: CDR1 DFQATT, CDR2 SNEGSKA (reference sequence). The CDR3 covers 16 residues.

This clonotype has just a few counts. This chain connects TRBV29-1 to TRBJ2-1, with D perhaps given as TRBD1 or TRBD2 (10 bases each). There are 17 residues in the CDR3. From germline, CDR1 is SQVTM and CDR2 ANQGSEA. V lost 7 bases and J 9 bases, leaving 31 bases between the germline ends. This chain's CDR3 is CSGTGTGERGGLGEQFF. CDR3 DNA: TGCAGCGGCACCGGGACAGGGGAGCGGGGGGGGCTTGGTGAGCAGTTCTTC.

Only a few counts were recorded for this clonotype. The chain joins TRBV7-9 to TRBJ2-1, with D perhaps matching TRBD1 (5 bases). Between the trimmed V and J ends, which lost 4 bases and 0 bases, there was a span of 13 bases. Germline CDR1 and CDR2: SEHNR and FQNEAQ (reference sequence). This CDR3 spans 16 amino acids. The CDR3 nucleotides read TGTGCCAGCAGCTCCCAGGACATAAGCTCCTACAATGAGCAGTTCTTC. It codes for CASSSQDISSYNEQFF.

The rearrangement joins TRBV29-1 to TRBJ2-2; 9 bases match TRBD2. This CDR3 contains 14 residues. The germline V gene has CDR1 SQVTM and CDR2 ANQGSEA. V shed 6 bases and J 0 bases; nucleotides not matched to a gene: 2. DNA of the CDR3: TGCAGCGTAGCTAGCGGGGCGAACACCGGGGAGCTGTTTTTT. Encoded protein: CSVASGANTGELFF.

This clonotype was detected ten times or more. This chain links TRBV7-9 with TRBJ1-1; no firm D call. Deletions cut 6 bases from V and 1 base from J, with 6 bases between. CDR3 size: 12 residues. Germline V gene sequence: CDR1 SEHNR, CDR2 FQNEAQ (reference sequence). CDR3 in DNA: TGTGCCAGCAGTTTCGGGAACACTGAAGCTTTCTTT. This encodes CASSFGNTEAFF.

V gene TRBV7-2 combines with J gene TRBJ1-1; weak D call: TRBD1 (5 bases). The V gene's germline CDR1 is SGHTA and CDR2 FQGNSA. Trimming cost V 5 bases and J 1 base, with 14 bases left between them. The CDR3 is 15 residues long. CDR3 region: CASSDAPRANTEAFF. CDR3 in DNA: TGTGCCAGCAGCGACGCCCCCAGGGCGAACACTGAAGCTTTCTTT.

The sample holds a few counts of this clonotype. The J gene is TRBJ1-3, the V gene TRBV28; possibly TRBD1 for D (5 bases). V was pared by 5 bases and J by 7 bases, with 15 bases between. Looked up from germline, CDR1 is MDHEN and CDR2 is SYDVKM. This CDR3 has 14 residues. Here the CDR3 reads CASSQGRSTNTIYF. The CDR3 DNA sequence: TGTGCCAGCAGTCAGGGACGTAGTACGAACACCATATATTTT.

The chain is built from TRBV29-1 and TRBJ2-3; 7 positions match TRBD1. The germline gives CDR1 SQVTM, CDR2 ANQGSEA. V shed 4 bases, J shed 3 bases, and the junction held 7 bases outside the gene matches. CDR3 length equals 14 residues. CDR3 loop: CSVAPTGWTDTQYF. The CDR3 DNA is TGCAGCGTTGCCCCGACAGGGTGGACAGATACGCAGTATTTT.

The V gene is TRBV3-1, the J gene TRBJ2-2, with a tentative D call TRBD1 (5 bases). The germline V gene has CDR1 LGHDT and CDR2 YNNKEL (reference sequence). Trimming removed 1 base from V and 0 bases from J, with 9 bases in between. The CDR3 runs to 16 residues. CDR3 loop: CASSQAGPPNTGELFF. CDR3 nucleotide sequence: TGTGCCAGCAGCCAAGCAGGGCCCCCGAACACCGGGGAGCTGTTTTTT.

This clonotype has a count of ten or more. At one end, the junction sequence differs from germline, possibly due to a read error. The rearrangement joins TRBV29-1 to TRBJ1-1, with D hard to call. The CDR3 length is 13 residues. Germline values: CDR1 SQVTM, CDR2 ANQGSEA. CDR3 sequence: CSVEADRVSEAFF. The DNA of the CDR3 is TGCAGCGTCGAAGCCGATAGGGTTTCTGAAGCTTTCTTT.

The gene calls are TRBV3-1 and TRBJ2-5, with no clear D. Germline lookup yields CDR1 LGHDT and CDR2 YNNKEL (reference sequence). The CDR3 consists of 15 residues. V shed 4 bases and J shed 0 bases, with 12 bases lying between them. CDR3 in amino acids: CASSRTPTHQETQYF. CDR3 DNA sequence: TGTGCCAGCAGCCGAACTCCGACCCACCAAGAGACCCAGTACTTC.

There are many counts of this clonotype. V gene TRBV5-8 combines with J gene TRBJ2-1; TRBD1 might be the D (6 bases). The germline V and J ends were trimmed by 0 bases and 7 bases, with 14 bases remaining between them. CDR1 and CDR2 (germline): SGHTS, YDEGEE. This CDR3 comprises 15 residues. The CDR3, as DNA: TGTGCCAGCAGCTTGGCCGGCGGAAGGGGGAATGAGCAGTTCTTC. It encodes CASSLAGGRGNEQFF. The whole variable domain, remainder taken from reference TRBV5-8 and TRBJ2-1, is EAGVTQSPTHLIKTRGQQATLRCSPISGHTSVYWYQQALGLGLQFLLWYDEGEERNRGNFPPRFSGRQFPNYSSELNVNALELEDSALYLCASSLAGGRGNEQFFGPGTRLTVL.

This rearrangement joins TRBV11-2 to TRBJ2-7; D is unresolved. This CDR3 is 12 amino acids long. Trimming pared 5 bases from V and 6 bases from J, leaving 11 bases between. The V gene's germline CDR1 is SGHAT and CDR2 FQNNGV. This CDR3 is CASSPRESEQYF. The CDR3 DNA reads as TGTGCCAGCAGCCCTCGCGAGAGCGAGCAGTACTTC.

There are a few counts of this clonotype. The chain combines TRBV7-2 with TRBJ2-3; 8 bases match TRBD2. The CDR3 contains 14 residues. Germline V lookup: CDR1 SGHTA, CDR2 FQGNSA. After removal of 4 bases from V and 5 bases from J, the junction contained 5 bases not matched to a gene. CDR3 amino acids: CASSSLAAQDTQYF. CDR3 sequence (DNA): TGTGCCAGCAGCTCACTAGCGGCCCAAGATACGCAGTATTTT.

Only a few counts were recorded for this clonotype. The chain recombines TRBV10-3 with TRBJ1-1; 9 bases map to TRBD1. This CDR3 is built from 14 residues. Per the germline V gene, CDR1 is ENHRY and CDR2 is SYGVKD. The ends lost 6 bases at V and 1 base at J; junction bases unmatched: 3. The CDR3 region is CAISTGGGNTEAFF. The CDR3 DNA follows: TGTGCCATCAGCACAGGGGGCGGGAACACTGAAGCTTTCTTT.

This clonotype was seen a handful of times. This chain connects TRBV20-1 to TRBJ1-1, with 7 nucleotides matching TRBD1. V trimming: 7 bases; J trimming: 0 bases; junction bases outside the gene matches: 5. This CDR3 has 13 residues. In germline, CDR1 is DFQATT, CDR2 SNEGSKA (reference sequence). The CDR3 protein is CSVPDRMNTEAFF. In DNA form, the CDR3 reads TGCAGTGTTCCGGACAGGATGAACACTGAAGCTTTCTTT.